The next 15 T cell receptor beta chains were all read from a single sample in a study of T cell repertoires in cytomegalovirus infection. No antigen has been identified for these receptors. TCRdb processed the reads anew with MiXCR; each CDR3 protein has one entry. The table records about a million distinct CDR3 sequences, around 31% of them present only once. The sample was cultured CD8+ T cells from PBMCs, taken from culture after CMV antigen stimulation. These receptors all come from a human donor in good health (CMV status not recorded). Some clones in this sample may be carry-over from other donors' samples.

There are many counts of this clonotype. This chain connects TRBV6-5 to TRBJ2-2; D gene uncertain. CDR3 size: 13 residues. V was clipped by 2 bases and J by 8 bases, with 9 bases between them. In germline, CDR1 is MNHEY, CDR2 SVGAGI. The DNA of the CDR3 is TGTGCCAGCAGTTACCAAGGGTCGGGGGAGCTGTTTTTT. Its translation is CASSYQGSGELFF.

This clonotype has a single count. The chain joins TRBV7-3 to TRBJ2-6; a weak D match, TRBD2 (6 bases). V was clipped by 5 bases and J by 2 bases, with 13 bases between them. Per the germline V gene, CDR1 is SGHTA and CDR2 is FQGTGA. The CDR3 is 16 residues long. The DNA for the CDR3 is TGTGCCAGCAGCCCTGAATGGGGGGCTGGGGCCAACGTCCTGACTTTC. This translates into CASSPEWGAGANVLTF.

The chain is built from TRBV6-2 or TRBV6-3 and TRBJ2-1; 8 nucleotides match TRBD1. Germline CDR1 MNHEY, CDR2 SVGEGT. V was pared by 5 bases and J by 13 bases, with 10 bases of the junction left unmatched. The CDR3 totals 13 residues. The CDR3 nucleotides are TGTGCCAGCAGTCCGGGGGCAGGGGGCGATCAGTTCTTC. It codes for CASSPGAGGDQFF.

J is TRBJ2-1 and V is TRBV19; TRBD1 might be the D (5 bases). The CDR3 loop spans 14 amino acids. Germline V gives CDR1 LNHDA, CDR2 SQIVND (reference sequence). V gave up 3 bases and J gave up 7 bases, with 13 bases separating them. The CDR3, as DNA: TGTGCCAGTAGTATTAGAGGACACCCTAATGAGCAGTTCTTC. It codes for CASSIRGHPNEQFF.

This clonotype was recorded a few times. Written as DNA, the CDR3 is TGCGCCAGCAGCCAAGATACAGGGAGGAATGAAAAACTGTTTTTT. As protein: CASSQDTGRNEKLFF. The V call is TRBV4-1, the J call TRBJ1-4; TRBD1 might be the D (6 bases). CDR1 and CDR2 from the germline V gene are MGHRA and YSYEKL. CDR3 size: 15 residues. V was trimmed by 0 bases and J by 5 bases, leaving 10 bases between them.

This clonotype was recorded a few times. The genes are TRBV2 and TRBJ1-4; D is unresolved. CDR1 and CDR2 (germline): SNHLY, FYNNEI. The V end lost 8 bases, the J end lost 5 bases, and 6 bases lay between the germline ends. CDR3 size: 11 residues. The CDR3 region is CASLGNEKLFF. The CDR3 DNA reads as TGTGCCAGCTTGGGAAATGAAAAACTGTTTTTT.

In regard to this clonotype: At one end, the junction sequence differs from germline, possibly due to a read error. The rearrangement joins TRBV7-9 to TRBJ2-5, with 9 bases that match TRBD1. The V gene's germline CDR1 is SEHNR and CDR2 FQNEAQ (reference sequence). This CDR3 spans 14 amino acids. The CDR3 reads CASRRPGQGEAQYF. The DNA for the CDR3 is TGTGCCAGCAGACGTCCGGGACAGGGAGAGGCCCAGTACTTC.

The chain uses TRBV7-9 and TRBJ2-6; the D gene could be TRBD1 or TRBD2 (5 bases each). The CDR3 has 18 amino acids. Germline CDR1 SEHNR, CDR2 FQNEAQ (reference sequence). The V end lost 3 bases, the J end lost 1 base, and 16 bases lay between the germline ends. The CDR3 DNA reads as TGTGCCAGCAGCTTGACCTCCGGGGCCTCTTCTGGGGCCAACGTCCTGACTTTC. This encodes CASSLTSGASSGANVLTF.

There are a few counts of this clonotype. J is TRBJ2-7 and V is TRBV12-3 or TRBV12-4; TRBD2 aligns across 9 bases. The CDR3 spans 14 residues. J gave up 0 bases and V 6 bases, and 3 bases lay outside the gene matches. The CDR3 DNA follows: TGTGCCAGCAGCATTAGCGGGGGCTCCTACGAGCAGTACGTC. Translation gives CASSISGGSYEQYV.

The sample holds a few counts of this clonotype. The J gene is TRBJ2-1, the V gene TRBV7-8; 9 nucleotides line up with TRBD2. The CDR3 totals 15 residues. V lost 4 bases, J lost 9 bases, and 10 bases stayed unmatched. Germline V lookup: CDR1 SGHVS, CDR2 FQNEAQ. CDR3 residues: CASSSGAGGQVEQFF. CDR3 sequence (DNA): TGTGCCAGCAGCTCGGGGGCGGGGGGGCAAGTTGAGCAGTTCTTC.

CDR3 nucleotide sequence: TGTGCCAGCAGCGGACAGGGGTCCGCCGAAGCTTTCTTT. Translated, it gives CASSGQGSAEAFF. This chain uses TRBV9 with TRBJ1-1, with 8 bases identical to TRBD1. Unmatched junction bases numbered 6, after V lost 3 bases and J lost 8 bases. The CDR3 spans 13 residues. CDR1 SGDLS and CDR2 YYNGEE come from the germline V gene.

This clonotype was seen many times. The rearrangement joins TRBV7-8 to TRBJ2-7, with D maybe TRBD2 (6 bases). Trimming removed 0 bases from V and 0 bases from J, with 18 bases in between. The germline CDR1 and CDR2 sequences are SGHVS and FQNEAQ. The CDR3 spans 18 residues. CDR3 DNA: TGTGCCAGCAGCTTAGCTGAGTTTGTAATAGCGGACTCCTACGAGCAGTACTTC. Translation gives CASSLAEFVIADSYEQYF.

The CDR3 nucleotides are TGTGCCAGCAGTTACTCGAGAAGGGTCGGGTCCTATGGCTACACCTTC. Protein product: CASSYSRRVGSYGYTF. The rearrangement joins TRBV6-2 or TRBV6-3 to TRBJ1-2; the D is unclear. V was cut by 0 bases and J by 4 bases, with 15 bases left in between. Germline V lookup: CDR1 MNHEY, CDR2 SVGEGT. The CDR3 sequence is 16 residues long.

The CDR3 reads CATRGGQGAYNEQFF. In DNA form, the CDR3 reads TGTGCCACCCGCGGGGGTCAGGGCGCCTACAATGAGCAGTTCTTC. The chain combines TRBV10-3 with TRBJ2-1, with 7 bases fitting TRBD2. The CDR3 extends over 15 amino acids. With 10 bases clipped from V and 2 bases from J, the junction kept 11 bases outside the gene matches. Germline V gene data show CDR1 as ENHRY and CDR2 as SYGVKD.

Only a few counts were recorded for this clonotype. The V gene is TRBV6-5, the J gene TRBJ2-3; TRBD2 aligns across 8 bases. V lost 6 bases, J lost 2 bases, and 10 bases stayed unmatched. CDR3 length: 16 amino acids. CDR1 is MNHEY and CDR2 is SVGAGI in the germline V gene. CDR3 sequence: CASRARGGGFTDTQYF. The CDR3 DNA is TGTGCCAGCAGGGCCCGGGGCGGGGGGTTCACAGATACGCAGTATTTT.